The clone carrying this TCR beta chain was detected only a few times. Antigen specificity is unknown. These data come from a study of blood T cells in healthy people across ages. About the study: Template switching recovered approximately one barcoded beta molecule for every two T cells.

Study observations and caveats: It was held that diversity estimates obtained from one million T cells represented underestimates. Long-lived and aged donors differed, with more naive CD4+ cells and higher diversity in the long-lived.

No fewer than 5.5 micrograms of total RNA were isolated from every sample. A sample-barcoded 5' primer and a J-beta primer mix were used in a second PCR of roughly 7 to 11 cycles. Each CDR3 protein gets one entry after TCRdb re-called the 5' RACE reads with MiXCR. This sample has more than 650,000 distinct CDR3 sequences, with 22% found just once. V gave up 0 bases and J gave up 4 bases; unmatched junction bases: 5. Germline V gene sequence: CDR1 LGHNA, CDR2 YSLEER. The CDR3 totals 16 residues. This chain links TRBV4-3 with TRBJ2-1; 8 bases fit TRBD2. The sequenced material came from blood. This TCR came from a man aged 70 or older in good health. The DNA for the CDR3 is TGCGCCAGCAGCCAAGATGTGGGACTAGTTTACAATGAGCAGTTCTTC. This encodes CASSQDVGLVYNEQFF.